These 16 T cell receptor beta chains were all obtained from the same sample, sequenced in a study of OX40 agonist ivuxolimab in advanced cancers. Produced via immunoSEQ multiplex PCR; TCRdb's table is partial and in-frame only. The sample shows about 50,000 clones, about 85% of them seen only once. Source: CD4+ or CD8+ T cells sorted from blood, taken in a trial of the OX40 agonist ivuxolimab. The receptors stem from an adult with an advanced solid tumor such as melanoma, head and neck, liver or kidney cancer.

The V call is TRBV18, the J call TRBJ1-1; D is undetermined. The CDR3 extends over 17 amino acids. Germline CDR1 KGHSH, CDR2 LQKENI. V lost 6 bases, J lost 5 bases, and 25 bases lay in between. CDR3 sequence (DNA): TGTGCCAGCTCCTCCGCACCTCCGGTTCGACTTCGGACTGAAGCTTTCTTT. Translated, it gives CASSSAPPVRLRTEAFF.

The chain couples TRBV5-4 to TRBJ2-1; 7 bases are a match to TRBD2. Germline loops: CDR1 SGHNT, CDR2 YYREEE (reference sequence). With 4 bases clipped from V and 1 base from J, the junction kept 8 bases outside the gene matches. The CDR3 contains 16 residues. CDR3 residues: CASSPGGTGSYNEQFF. DNA for the CDR3: TGTGCCAGCAGCCCGGGAGGTACCGGTTCCTACAATGAGCAGTTCTTC.

The rearrangement joins TRBV5-5 to TRBJ2-5, with TRBD2 identical over 9 bases. Germline V gives CDR1 SGHKS, CDR2 YYEKEE (reference sequence). Trimming took 4 bases from V and 4 from J; bases not matched to a gene: 11. The CDR3 totals 16 residues. The CDR3 spells CASSPSGRLAVETQYF. The CDR3 bases are TGTGCCAGCAGCCCCTCGGGTAGACTAGCGGTAGAGACCCAGTACTTC.

The V gene is TRBV15, the J gene TRBJ2-2; TRBD1 or TRBD2 may be the D gene (5 bases each). The CDR3 has 17 amino acids. V was trimmed by 0 bases and J by 4 bases, leaving 15 bases between them. Germline CDR1 is LNHNV and CDR2 is YYDKDF (reference sequence). The CDR3 nucleotides read TGTGCCACCAGCAGAGATGTGAGAGGGGCGACCACCGGGGAGCTGTTTTTT. Its translation is CATSRDVRGATTGELFF.

This chain joins TRBV4-1 and TRBJ1-4, with D unresolved. In germline, CDR1 is MGHRA, CDR2 YSYEKL. There are 14 residues in the CDR3. Trimming took off 0 bases at V and 5 bases at J, with 7 bases between the two ends. CDR3 nucleotides: TGCGCCAGCAGCCAAGAAGGACTCAATGAAAAACTGTTTTTT. It yields the protein CASSQEGLNEKLFF.

V is TRBV19 and J is TRBJ1-5; 8 bases are shared with TRBD1. In germline, CDR1 is LNHDA, CDR2 SQIVND (reference sequence). V was clipped by 7 bases and J by 4 bases; unmatched bases: 9. This CDR3 has 15 amino acids. The CDR3 here is CASNSRDRTNQPQHF. The CDR3 coding sequence is TGTGCCAGTAATTCCCGGGACAGGACGAATCAGCCCCAGCATTTT.

The chain carries TRBV30 and TRBJ1-4; D not resolved. Germline V CDR1 and CDR2: GTSNPN, SVGIG (reference sequence). The V end lost 0 bases, the J end lost 3 bases, and 8 bases lay between the germline ends. The CDR3 has 14 residues. CDR3 sequence reads: CAWSVNLANEKLFF. The CDR3 DNA is TGTGCCTGGAGTGTTAACTTGGCTAATGAAAAACTGTTTTTT.

The chain has TRBV6-5 and TRBJ1-2, with 9 nucleotides matching TRBD1. CDR1 and CDR2 from the germline V gene are MNHEY and SVGAGI. CDR3 size: 15 residues. V lost 4 bases to trimming and J lost 5 bases; unmatched junction nucleotides: 8. CDR3 amino acids: CASSSPGQGIYGYTF. The CDR3 region has the DNA TGTGCCAGCAGTTCACCGGGACAGGGCATTTATGGCTACACCTTC.

The rearrangement uses TRBV19 and TRBJ2-1, with 10 positions matching TRBD2. Germline values: CDR1 LNHDA, CDR2 SQIVND (reference sequence). V lost 5 bases and J lost 12; bases outside the gene matches: 13. The length of the CDR3 is 15 residues. In nucleotides, the CDR3 is TGTGCCAGTAGTGGGTTAGCGGGAGGACCACGGTCGCAGTTCTTC. Translating gives CASSGLAGGPRSQFF.

This clone was observed a few times. The gene calls are TRBV7-7 and TRBJ1-2; no firm D call. The ends were cut back, 7 bases at V and 6 bases at J, with 24 bases in the middle. The V gene's germline CDR1 is SSHAT and CDR2 FNYEAQ (reference sequence). CDR3 length equals 16 residues. The CDR3 DNA sequence: TGTGCCAGCAATGCCCCGGGCGGCCGAGCCCGGGATGGCTACACCTTC. Residues: CASNAPGGRARDGYTF.

CDR3 sequence reads: CASRLRTSLPDTQYF. The CDR3 DNA reads TGTGCCAGCAGGTTGAGGACTAGCCTACCAGATACGCAGTATTTT. The chain uses TRBV2 and TRBJ2-3; TRBD2 aligns across 8 bases. V was pared by 6 bases and J by 4 bases, with 9 bases of the junction left unmatched. The CDR3 contains 15 residues. The germline V gene encodes CDR1 SNHLY and CDR2 FYNNEI. Looking up the rest from reference TRBV2 and TRBJ2-3 gives the full variable domain: EPEVTQTPSHQVTQMGQEVILRCVPISNHLYFYWYRQILGQKVEFLVSFYNNEISEKSEIFDDQFSVERPDGSNFTLKIRSTKLEDSAMYFCASRLRTSLPDTQYFGPGTRLTVL.

This clone was detected once. The genes are TRBV5-6 and TRBJ2-7, with D perhaps matching TRBD2 (6 bases). This CDR3 spans 14 amino acids. Between the trimmed V and J ends, which lost 2 bases and 2 bases, there was a span of 11 bases. Germline lookup yields CDR1 SGHDT and CDR2 YYEEEE. CDR3 coding DNA: TGTGCCAGCAGCTTTGGGGGGAAGACCTACGAGCAGTACTTC. Its translation is CASSFGGKTYEQYF.

The chain joins TRBV7-6 to TRBJ1-1; weak D call: TRBD1 (6 bases). V shed 8 bases and J shed 3 bases, with 16 bases lying between them. The CDR3 has 14 amino acids. Looked up from germline, CDR1 is SGHVS and CDR2 is FNYEAQ. CDR3 region: CASQKIQGDTEAFF. CDR3 bases: TGTGCCAGCCAAAAGATACAGGGAGACACTGAAGCTTTCTTT.

The chain joins TRBV5-4 to TRBJ1-5, with D unresolved. Germline CDR1 and CDR2: SGHNT and YYREEE (reference sequence). Trimming took off 4 bases at V and 3 bases at J, with 8 bases between the two ends. The CDR3 has 13 amino acids. CDR3 nucleotide sequence: TGTGCCAGCAGCAGGGATTACAATCAGCCCCAGCATTTT. Its protein is CASSRDYNQPQHF.

V usage is TRBV18 and J usage is TRBJ1-5; 9 bases fit TRBD1. Germline V gene data show CDR1 as KGHSH and CDR2 as LQKENI. The CDR3 is 15 amino acids. Unmatched junction bases numbered 3, after V lost 0 bases and J lost 6 bases. CDR3 sequence (DNA): TGTGCCAGCTCACCACCGGGACAGGGCGGTCAGCCCCAGCATTTT. It specifies CASSPPGQGGQPQHF.

This clone was observed at least ten times. The CDR3 sequence is CASRGTSNQPQHF. The CDR3 DNA sequence: TGTGCCAGCAGGGGCACTAGCAATCAGCCCCAGCATTTT. J is TRBJ1-5 and V is TRBV28; no firm D call. The V end lost 6 bases, the J end lost 0 bases, and 6 bases lay between the germline ends. This CDR3 spans 13 amino acids. From germline, CDR1 is MDHEN and CDR2 SYDVKM.